This T cell receptor (beta chain) derives from a study of blood T cell repertoires in COVID-19 (dated by TCRdb to the early 2020s). At the level of the whole study: Samples covering the acute and convalescent phases of COVID-19 were provided by collaborators in the United States, Italy and Spain. The material from the prospective study consisted of cDNA or gDNA derived from T cells, B-cell-depleted T cells, or PBMCs. Deeply sampled blood TCRbeta repertoires from subjects exposed to, actively infected with, or recovered from COVID-19 were included in the dataset. The repertoires were released in a freely available public database intended as a resource for research on the immune response to SARS-CoV-2. The samples were drawn from the first 160 participants of the ongoing ImmuneRACE study and from 1,254 subjects provided by 6 global collaborators. A de-identified subject ID, COVID-19 status, age in years and sex were almost always included in the sample metadata. HLA class I and class II types, where available, came from metadata supplied by the sample provider rather than from assay-based typing.

Enrolling through a virtual design, the prospective study's participants ranged in age from about 18 to 89 years and lived across roughly 24 United States geographic areas. Cohort assignment in the prospective study relied on participant-reported clinical history from a screening survey and a study questionnaire. For ImmuneRACE Cohort 3, a participant was defined as recovered based on two consecutive negative NP/OP PCR tests, clearance by a healthcare professional, or resolution of symptoms. In the prospective study, whole blood, serum and a nasopharyngeal or oropharyngeal swab were collected from each participant by mobile phlebotomists. Participants in the prospective study had the option to provide additional blood draws and questionnaires over a 2-month period. Blood samples from the prospective study were shipped frozen or at room temperature prior to DNA extraction. TCRbeta CDR3 regions were amplified from genomic DNA by means of the immunoSEQ Assay, a bias-controlled multiplex PCR. The paper's processing steps were these. The number of nucleated cells in each sample was estimated by amplification of reference gene primers within the assay. To quantify the absolute abundance of each unique TCRbeta CDR3 rearrangement, sequence reads were collapsed and filtered. For each sample, productive Simpson clonality was calculated by taking the square root of Simpson's diversity index across productive rearrangements. TCRdb holds this immuneACCESS table with in-frame rearrangements only. Some clones are missing; in checked studies, unresolved V genes explain under half, and the rest has no known cause. Clone size and V and J calls were adopted from that table, with D and trimming inferred from the DNA. The sample table contains 230,000 or so clones; only one count was recorded for 65% to 85% of them. In total, the top ten clones hold around 3.5% of the sample.

Broad study findings and their caveats: The amount of clinical and demographic metadata varied by source and participant and was provided uncurated.

About this clone itself: Its antigen is not yet known. No base-level quality is on record; no much larger clone is a single base apart.

The CDR3, from cysteine to phenylalanine, totals 14 residues. Only the CDR3 portion is preserved as DNA: 42 bases, with reading frame beginning at the first base. V was cut back by 5 bases and J by 2 bases, leaving a gap of 12 bases between them. CDR1 LGHNA and CDR2 YSLEER are derived from the germline V gene. The specimen sequenced was PBMCs or T cells enriched from blood (not recorded which). This chain joins TRBV4-3 to TRBJ1-2; TRBD1 is perhaps the D gene, given 6 matching bases. The origin of this receptor is a man aged 50 or older who had recovered from COVID-19. The CDR3: CASSFDRRNYGYTF. The sequence in DNA is TGCGCCAGCAGCTTCGACAGGAGGAACTATGGCTACACCTTC.